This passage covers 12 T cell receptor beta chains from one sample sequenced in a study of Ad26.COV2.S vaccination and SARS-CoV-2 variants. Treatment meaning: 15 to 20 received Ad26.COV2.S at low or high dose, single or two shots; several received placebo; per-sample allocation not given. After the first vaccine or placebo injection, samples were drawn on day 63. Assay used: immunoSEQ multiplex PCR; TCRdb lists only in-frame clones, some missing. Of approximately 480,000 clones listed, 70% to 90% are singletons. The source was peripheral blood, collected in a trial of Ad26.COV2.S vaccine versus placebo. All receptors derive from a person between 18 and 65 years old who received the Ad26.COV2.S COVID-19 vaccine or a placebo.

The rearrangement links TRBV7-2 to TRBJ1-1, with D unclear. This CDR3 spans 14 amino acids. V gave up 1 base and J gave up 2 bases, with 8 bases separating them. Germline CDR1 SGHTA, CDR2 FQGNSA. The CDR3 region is CASSLGGFNTEAFF. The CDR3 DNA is TGTGCCAGCAGCTTAGGGGGATTCAACACTGAAGCTTTCTTT.

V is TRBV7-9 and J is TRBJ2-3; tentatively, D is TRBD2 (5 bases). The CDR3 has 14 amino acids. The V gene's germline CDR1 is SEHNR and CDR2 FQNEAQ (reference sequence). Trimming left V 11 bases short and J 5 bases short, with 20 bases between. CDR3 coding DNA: TGTGCCGGATACAGTGGGAGATGGAAAGATACGCAGTATTTT. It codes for CAGYSGRWKDTQYF.

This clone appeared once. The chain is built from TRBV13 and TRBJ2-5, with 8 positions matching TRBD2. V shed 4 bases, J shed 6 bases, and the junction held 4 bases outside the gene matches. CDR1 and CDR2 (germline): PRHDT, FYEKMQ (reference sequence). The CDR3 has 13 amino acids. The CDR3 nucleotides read TGTGCCAGCAGCTCCGGGGGGGGGAAGACCCAGTACTTC. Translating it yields CASSSGGGKTQYF. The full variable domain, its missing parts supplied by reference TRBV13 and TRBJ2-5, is AAGVIQSPRHLIKEKRETATLKCYPIPRHDTVYWYQQGPGQDPQFLISFYEKMQSDKGSIPDRFSAQQFSDYHSELNMSSLELGDSALYFCASSSGGGKTQYFGPGTRLLVL.

The CDR3 coding sequence is TGTGCCAGCAGTTCCTCTACAGGCCCGACTGGAAACACCATATATTTT. Protein product: CASSSSTGPTGNTIYF. This chain uses TRBV7-2 with TRBJ1-3; TRBD1 might be the D (5 bases). The ends were cut back, 6 bases at V and 2 bases at J, with 17 bases in the middle. The CDR3 length is 16 residues. The germline V gene encodes CDR1 SGHTA and CDR2 FQGNSA.

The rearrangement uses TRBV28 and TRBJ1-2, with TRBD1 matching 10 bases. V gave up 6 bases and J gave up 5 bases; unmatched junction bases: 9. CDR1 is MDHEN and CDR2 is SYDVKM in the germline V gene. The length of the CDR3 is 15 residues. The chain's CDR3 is CASRQSDRGLYGYTF. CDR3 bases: TGTGCCAGCAGACAGAGTGACAGGGGGCTATATGGCTACACCTTC.

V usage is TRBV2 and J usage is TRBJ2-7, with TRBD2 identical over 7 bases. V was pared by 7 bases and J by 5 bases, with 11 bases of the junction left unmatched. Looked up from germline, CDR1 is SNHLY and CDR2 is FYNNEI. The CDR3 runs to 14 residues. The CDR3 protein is CASNAGALIHEQYF. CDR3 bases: TGTGCCAGCAACGCGGGAGCCCTCATCCACGAGCAGTACTTC.

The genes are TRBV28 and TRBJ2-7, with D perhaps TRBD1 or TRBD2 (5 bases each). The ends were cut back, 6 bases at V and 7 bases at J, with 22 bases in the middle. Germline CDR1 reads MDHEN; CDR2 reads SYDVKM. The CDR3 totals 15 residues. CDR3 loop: CASSPPLHGAREQYF. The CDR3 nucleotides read TGTGCCAGCAGCCCTCCCCTCCACGGGGCCCGGGAGCAGTACTTC.

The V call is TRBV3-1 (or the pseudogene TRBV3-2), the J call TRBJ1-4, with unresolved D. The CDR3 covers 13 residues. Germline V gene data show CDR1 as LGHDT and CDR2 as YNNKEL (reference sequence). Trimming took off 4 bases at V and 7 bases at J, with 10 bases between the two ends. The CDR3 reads CASSLRRSEKLFF. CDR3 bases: TGTGCCAGCAGCCTCCGAAGGAGTGAAAAACTGTTTTTT.

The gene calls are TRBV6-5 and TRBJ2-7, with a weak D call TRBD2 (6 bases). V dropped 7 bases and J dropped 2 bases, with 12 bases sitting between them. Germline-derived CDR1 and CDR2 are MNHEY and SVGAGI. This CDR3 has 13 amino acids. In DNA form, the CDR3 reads TGTGCCAGCATATTGGCGGGAACCTACGAGCAGTACTTC. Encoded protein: CASILAGTYEQYF.

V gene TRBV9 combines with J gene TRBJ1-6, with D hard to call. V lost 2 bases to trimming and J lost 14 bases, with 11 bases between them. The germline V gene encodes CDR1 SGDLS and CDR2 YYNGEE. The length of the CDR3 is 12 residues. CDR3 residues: CASSVVGGSLHF. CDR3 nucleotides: TGTGCCAGCAGCGTTGTGGGTGGGTCCCTCCACTTT. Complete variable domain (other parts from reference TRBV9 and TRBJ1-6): DSGVTQTPKHLITATGQRVTLRCSPRSGDLSVYWYQQSLDQGLQFLIQYYNGEERAKGNILERFSAQQFPDLHSELNLSSLELGDSALYFCASSVVGGSLHFGNGTRLTVT.

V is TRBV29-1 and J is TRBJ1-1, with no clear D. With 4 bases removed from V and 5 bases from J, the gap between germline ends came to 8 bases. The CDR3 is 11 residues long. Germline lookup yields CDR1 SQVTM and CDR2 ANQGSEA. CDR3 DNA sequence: TGCAGCGTTGTGCACATGACTGAAGCTTTCTTT. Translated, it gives CSVVHMTEAFF.

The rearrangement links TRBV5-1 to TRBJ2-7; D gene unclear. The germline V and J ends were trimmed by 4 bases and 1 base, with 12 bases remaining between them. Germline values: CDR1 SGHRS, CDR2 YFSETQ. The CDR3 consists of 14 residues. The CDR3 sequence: CASSTDPKSYEQYF. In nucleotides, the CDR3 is TGCGCCAGCAGCACCGACCCGAAGTCCTACGAGCAGTACTTC.